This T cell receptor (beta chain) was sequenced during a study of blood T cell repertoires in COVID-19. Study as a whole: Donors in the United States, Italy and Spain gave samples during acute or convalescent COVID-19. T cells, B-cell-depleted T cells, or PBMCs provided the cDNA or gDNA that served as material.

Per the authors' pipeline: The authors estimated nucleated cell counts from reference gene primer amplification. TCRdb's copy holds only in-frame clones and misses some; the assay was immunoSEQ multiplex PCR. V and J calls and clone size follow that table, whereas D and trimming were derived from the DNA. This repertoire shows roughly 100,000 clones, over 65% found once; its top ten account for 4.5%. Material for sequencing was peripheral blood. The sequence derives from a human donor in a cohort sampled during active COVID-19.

The DNA for the CDR3 is TGCAGTGCTAGTCGGCGGGGGGGCCCAGATACGCAGTATTTT. Its protein is CSASRRGGPDTQYF. This rearrangement joins TRBV20-1 to TRBJ2-3; TRBD2 agrees at 9 bases. V shed 3 bases, J shed 4 bases, and the junction held 5 bases outside the gene matches. Germline loops: CDR1 DFQATT, CDR2 SNEGSKA (reference sequence). The CDR3 is 14 amino acids.